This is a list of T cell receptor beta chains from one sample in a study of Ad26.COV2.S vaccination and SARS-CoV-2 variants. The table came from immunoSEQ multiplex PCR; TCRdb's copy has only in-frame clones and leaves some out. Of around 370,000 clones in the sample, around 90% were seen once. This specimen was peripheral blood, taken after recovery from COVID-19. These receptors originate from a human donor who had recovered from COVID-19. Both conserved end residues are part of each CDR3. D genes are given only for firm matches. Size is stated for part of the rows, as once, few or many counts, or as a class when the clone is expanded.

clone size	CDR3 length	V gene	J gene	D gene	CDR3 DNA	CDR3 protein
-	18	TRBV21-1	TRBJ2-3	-	TGTGCCAGCAGCAAAGGGAAGGCAGGGGACAGTAGCACAGATACGCAGTATTTT	CASSKGKAGDSSTDTQYF
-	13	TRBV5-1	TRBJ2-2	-	TGCGCCAGCAGCTCCCAGGGTACCGGGGAGCTGTTTTTT	CASSSQGTGELFF
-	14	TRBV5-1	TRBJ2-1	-	TGCGCCAGCAGCTTTTTAAGCTCCTACAATGAGCAGTTCTTC	CASSFLSSYNEQFF
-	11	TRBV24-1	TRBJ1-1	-	TGTGCCACCAGTGACCCGACGGGGACTTTCTTT	CATSDPTGTFF
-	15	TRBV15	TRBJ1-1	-	TGTGCCACCAGCAGAGATGGAAGGGGGAACACTGAAGCTTTCTTT	CATSRDGRGNTEAFF
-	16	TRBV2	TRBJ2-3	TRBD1	TGTGCCAGCAGTGAAGCAGTGACAGGGGAGGCAGATACGCAGTATTTT	CASSEAVTGEADTQYF
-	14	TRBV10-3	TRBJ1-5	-	TGTGCCATCAGCCGCAGGGGAGGATTTCAGCCCCAGCATTTT	CAISRRGGFQPQHF
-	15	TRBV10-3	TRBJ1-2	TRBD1	TGTGCCACCAACTTACAGGGGGTGCCGAACTATGGCTACACCTTC	CATNLQGVPNYGYTF
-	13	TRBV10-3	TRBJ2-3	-	TGTGCCATCAGTAACAGTTATCTAAATACGCAGTATTTT	CAISNSYLNTQYF
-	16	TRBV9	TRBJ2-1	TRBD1	TGTGCCAGCAGCGTTAGGACAGGGGGAAGTTACTCTGAGCAGTTCTTC	CASSVRTGGSYSEQFF
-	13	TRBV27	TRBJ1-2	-	TGTGCCAGCAGTTTAGATTATAACTATGGCTACACCTTC	CASSLDYNYGYTF
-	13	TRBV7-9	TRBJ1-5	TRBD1	TGTGCCAGCAGCCCGGACAGGGATCAGCCCCAGCATTTT	CASSPDRDQPQHF
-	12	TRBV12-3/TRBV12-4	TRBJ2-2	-	TGTGCCAGCAGGATGGAAGGCGGGGAGCTGTTTTTT	CASRMEGGELFF
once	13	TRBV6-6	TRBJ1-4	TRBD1	TGTGCCAGCATACAGGGGTTCGGTGAAAAACTGTTTTTT	CASIQGFGEKLFF
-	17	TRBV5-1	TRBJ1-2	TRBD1	TGCGCCAGCAGCCCATTCCCCGGGACAGGGAAAAACTATGGCTACACCTTC	CASSPFPGTGKNYGYTF
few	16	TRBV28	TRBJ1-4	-	TGTGCCAGCAGTTTTTTGAAGTTGGGGGGGTATGAAAAACTGTTTTTT	CASSFLKLGGYEKLFF
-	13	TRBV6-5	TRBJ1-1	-	TGTGCCAGCAGTATCACGTACGGGCCGGGAGCTTTCTTT	CASSITYGPGAFF
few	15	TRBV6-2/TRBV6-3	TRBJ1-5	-	TGTGCCAGCAGTTACTCGGGAAATGACAATCAGCCCCAGCATTTT	CASSYSGNDNQPQHF
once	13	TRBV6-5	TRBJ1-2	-	TGTGCCAGCAGTAATCAGCAAGCCTATGGCTACACCTTC	CASSNQQAYGYTF
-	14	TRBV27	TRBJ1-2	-	TGTGCCAGCAGTTTATCGGCCAGTTACTATGGCTACACCTTC	CASSLSASYYGYTF
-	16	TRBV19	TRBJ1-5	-	TGTGCCAGTAGTCCCCGACCGGAACGCAGAGATCAGCCCCAGCATTTT	CASSPRPERRDQPQHF
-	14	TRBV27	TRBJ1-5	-	TGTGCCAGCAGTTTACAGGGTCGCAATCAGCCCCAGCATTTT	CASSLQGRNQPQHF
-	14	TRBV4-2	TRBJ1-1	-	TGTGCCAGCAGCCAAGCGAGGGCCAACTGGGAGGCTTTCTTT	CASSQARANWEAFF
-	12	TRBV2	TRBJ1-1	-	TGTGCCAGCCGGTTCTCTAGGGTTGAAGCTTTCTTT	CASRFSRVEAFF